This T cell receptor (beta chain) was sequenced for a study of beta chain features in type 1 diabetes. Points from the study as a whole: Possible PCR preference for shorter templates applied equally to patients and controls. More deletions and fewer insertions at VDJ junctions were found in patients with type 1 diabetes.

The study reverse transcribed the entire isolated RNA, so it sequenced expressed TCRB transcripts. Repertoires were generated with immunoSEQ multiplex PCR, while TCRdb's copy carries only in-frame clones and drops some. The sample carries 200,000 to 300,000 clones, 68% recorded once. Germline V gene data show CDR1 as GTSNPN and CDR2 as SVGIG (reference sequence). This CDR3 contains 13 residues. The V and J ends lost 2 bases and 2 bases respectively, with 9 bases between them. For this clone: Its antigen is undetermined.

Sequencing used naive CD4+ T cells from blood. The TCR sequence derives from a man younger than 45 in good health. The gene calls are TRBV30 and TRBJ2-5; maybe TRBD1 (5 bases). The CDR3 DNA reads TGTGCCTGGAGTCCACAGGTACAAGAGACCCAGTACTTC. This gives the protein CAWSPQVQETQYF.